The 10 T cell receptor beta chains listed next were all sequenced from one sample in a study of T cells in Graves' hyperthyroidism and ophthalmopathy. TCR beta CDR3 region amplification was performed from RNA transcripts. HTBI primers were used for first-round RT-PCR of the TCR CDR3. TCRdb re-analysed the multiplex PCR reads in MiXCR, keeping a single row per CDR3 protein. The table shows more than 550,000 distinct CDR3 sequences, with around 16% occurring only once. The sequencing sample was made of blood. The receptors were sampled from a man aged 45-60 years with Graves' hyperthyroidism.

This clonotype was seen repeatedly, ten times or more. The DNA of the CDR3 is TGCGCCAGCAGCTTGGCCATCTCACAGAGCACAGATACGCAGTATTTT. Encoded protein: CASSLAISQSTDTQYF. V and J are TRBV5-1 and TRBJ2-3; D gene ambiguous. The CDR3 has 16 residues. Trimming took off 0 bases at V and 0 bases at J, with 11 bases between the two ends. Germline V gene data show CDR1 as SGHRS and CDR2 as YFSETQ.

This clonotype was detected many times. The genes are TRBV6-1 and TRBJ2-2; unclear D gene. CDR1 and CDR2 (germline): MNHNS, SASEGT. This CDR3 is built from 14 residues. V was shortened by 2 bases and J by 1 base, with 5 bases between the two germline ends. The CDR3 sequence: CASSEFWNTGELFF. The CDR3 coding sequence is TGTGCCAGCAGTGAATTTTGGAACACCGGGGAGCTGTTTTTT.

The chain carries TRBV19 and TRBJ2-1, with 8 nucleotides matching TRBD1. The CDR3 covers 15 residues. V shed 4 bases and J 7 bases; nucleotides not matched to a gene: 9. Germline assignment: CDR1 LNHDA and CDR2 SQIVND (reference sequence). The CDR3 loop reads CASSTGTGGSNEQFF. In DNA, the CDR3 is TGTGCCAGTAGTACCGGGACAGGAGGGAGTAATGAGCAGTTCTTC.

CDR3 sequence reads: CATSAGLTGEQYF. The CDR3 DNA follows: TGTGCCACCAGTGCCGGTCTTACGGGGGAGCAGTACTTC. V is TRBV24-1 and J is TRBJ2-7; tentative D call: TRBD2 (5 bases). The CDR3 sequence is 13 residues long. Germline V gene lookup returns CDR1 KGHDR and CDR2 SFDVKD. The V end lost 5 bases, the J end lost 7 bases, and 14 bases lay between the germline ends.

This clonotype was counted between two and nine times. A much larger clone is a single base away; this may be a read error. The rearrangement uses TRBV7-9 and TRBJ2-7, with 7 nucleotides matching TRBD1. The CDR3 spans 16 residues. CDR1 SEHNR and CDR2 FQNEAQ come from the germline V gene (reference sequence). The chain's CDR3 is CASSSGRGRSSHEQYF. Here the CDR3 DNA reads TGTGCCAGCAGCTCCGGAAGGGGGCGGAGCTCCCACGAGCAGTACTTC.

V is TRBV7-9 and J is TRBJ1-1, with D unclear. The CDR3 contains 13 residues. Germline V lookup: CDR1 SEHNR, CDR2 FQNEAQ (reference sequence). V dropped 1 base and J dropped 4 bases, with 7 bases sitting between them. CDR3 loop: CASSLDPGTEAFF. The CDR3 coding sequence is TGTGCCAGCAGCTTAGATCCCGGCACTGAAGCTTTCTTT.

This sequence joins TRBV2 and TRBJ1-2; D unresolved. Germline assignment: CDR1 SNHLY and CDR2 FYNNEI. The V end was cut by 4 bases, the J end by 1 base, with 19 bases between. The CDR3 loop spans 17 amino acids. The CDR3 protein is CASSAGSSLQYNYGYTF. As DNA, the CDR3 is TGTGCCAGCAGTGCGGGGAGCTCCTTACAATATAACTATGGCTACACCTTC.

This clonotype was detected ten times or more. The chain is built from TRBV7-3 and TRBJ2-6, with D unclear. This CDR3 spans 13 amino acids. CDR1 is SGHTA and CDR2 is FQGTGA in the germline V gene. V was trimmed by 5 bases and J by 0 bases, leaving 2 bases between them. In DNA, the CDR3 is TGTGCCAGCAGCCCCTCTGGGGCCAACGTCCTGACTTTC. This translates into CASSPSGANVLTF.

This clonotype was counted only a few times. The J gene is TRBJ2-7, the V gene TRBV19, with 11 positions matching TRBD1. Germline values: CDR1 LNHDA, CDR2 SQIVND (reference sequence). CDR3 length: 15 residues. J gave up 5 bases and V 4 bases, and 7 bases lay outside the gene matches. The CDR3 DNA reads TGTGCCAGTAGTACTAGGACAGGGGGCCAGGACGAGCAGTACTTC. Its translation is CASSTRTGGQDEQYF.

This clonotype came up a few times. V gene TRBV15 combines with J gene TRBJ1-4; no firm D call. Trimming took 6 bases from V and 8 from J, leaving 16 bases between them. The V gene's germline CDR1 is LNHNV and CDR2 YYDKDF (reference sequence). The CDR3 is 14 amino acids. CDR3 sequence: CATRRSAAGEKLFF. The CDR3, as DNA: TGTGCCACCAGACGGTCAGCCGCCGGGGAAAAACTGTTTTTT.